This section outlines one T cell receptor (beta chain) sequence together with its context. Antigen specificity is unknown. Sequencing was performed with immunoSEQ multiplex PCR; in TCRdb, only in-frame clones are kept and a portion is missing. The sample yields about 4,200 clones, around 70% seen once. Time point specified: first of two pre-therapy site-matched biopsies about two months apart. Tumor biopsies came from the same primary tumor site before and after PD-1 blockade. This sample is part of a study of T cells in tumors after PD-1 blockade. The overall study: Tumor samples yielded approximately 20-fold more depth than single-cell TCR sequencing. Study-level results: Blood contained about 38% of the tumor's TCR clonotypes. Clonal replacement, not reinvigoration, is suggested for expanded exhausted CD8+ clones after therapy.

The germline gives CDR1 LNHDA, CDR2 SQIVND (reference sequence). The CDR3 spans 14 residues. The germline V and J ends were trimmed by 4 bases and 2 bases, with 12 bases remaining between them. The source is a human donor with basal cell carcinoma. The starting material was tumor tissue, obtained before anti-PD-1 treatment. This sequence joins TRBV19 and TRBJ2-7, with D unclear. In DNA form, the CDR3 reads TGTGCCAGTAGTACTGAGCACCCGCCCTACGAGCAGTACTTC. It specifies CASSTEHPPYEQYF.